This T cell receptor (beta chain) was captured in a study of CD8 T cells in Susac syndrome. Study overall: Treatment status at blood draw for the Susac syndrome patients was therapy-naive, corticosteroids, or intravenous immunoglobulin alone.

RNA, at 0.5 to 1 ug, was reverse transcribed with random hexamers. TCR beta CDR3 was amplified by immunoSEQ multiplex PCR. This amplification extended across 54 Vbeta and 13 Jbeta segments. TCRdb ran MiXCR on the immunoSEQ multiplex PCR reads and lists one entry per CDR3 protein. This repertoire shows roughly 86,000 distinct CDR3 sequences, 95% to 96% found once; its top ten account for 0.62%. TEMRA cells were FACS-enriched, and CD8+ and CD4+ T cells were isolated negatively. V lost 6 bases and J lost 6; bases outside the gene matches: 3. The CDR3 contains 14 residues. Study observations and caveats: The study found that Susac CD8+ clonal expansion peaked in TEMRA cells and active patients.

On this clonotype itself: Its antigen is undetermined.

Material: CD8+ T cells from PBMCs. The chain uses TRBV12-3 or TRBV12-4 and TRBJ1-4, with 11 positions matching TRBD1. This clonotype originated in a human donor with Susac syndrome. CDR3 coding DNA: TGTGCCAGCAGCGGGACAGGGGGAGATGAAAAACTGTTTTTT. Amino acid sequence: CASSGTGGDEKLFF.